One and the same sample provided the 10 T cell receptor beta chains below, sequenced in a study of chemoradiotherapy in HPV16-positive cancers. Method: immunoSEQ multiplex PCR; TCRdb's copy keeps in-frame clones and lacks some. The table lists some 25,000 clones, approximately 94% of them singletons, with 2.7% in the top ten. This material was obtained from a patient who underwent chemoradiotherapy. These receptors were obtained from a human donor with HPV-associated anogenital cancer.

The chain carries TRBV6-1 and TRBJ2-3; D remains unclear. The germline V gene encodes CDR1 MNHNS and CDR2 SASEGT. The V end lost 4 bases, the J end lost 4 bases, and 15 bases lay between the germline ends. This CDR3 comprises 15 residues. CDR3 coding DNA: TGTGCCAGCAGTGTGGGTGCTATCCGGGCAGATACGCAGTATTTT. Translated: CASSVGAIRADTQYF.

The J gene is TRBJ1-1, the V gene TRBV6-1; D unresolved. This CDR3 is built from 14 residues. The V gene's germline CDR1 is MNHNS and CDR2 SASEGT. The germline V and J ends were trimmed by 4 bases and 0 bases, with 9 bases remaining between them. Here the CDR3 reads CASSVSGVNTEAFF. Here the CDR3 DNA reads TGTGCCAGCAGTGTGAGTGGAGTGAACACTGAAGCTTTCTTT.

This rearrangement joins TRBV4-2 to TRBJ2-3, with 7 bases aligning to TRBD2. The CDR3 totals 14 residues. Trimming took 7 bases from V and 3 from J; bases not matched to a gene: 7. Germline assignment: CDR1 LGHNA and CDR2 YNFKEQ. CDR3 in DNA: TGTGCCAGCACTGGGGGACTAACTACAGATACGCAGTATTTT. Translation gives CASTGGLTTDTQYF.

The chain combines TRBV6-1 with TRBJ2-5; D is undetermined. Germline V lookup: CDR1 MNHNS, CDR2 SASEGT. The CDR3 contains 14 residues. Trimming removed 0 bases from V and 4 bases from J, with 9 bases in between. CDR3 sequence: CASSEALSVETQYF. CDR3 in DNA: TGTGCCAGCAGTGAAGCGCTTTCGGTAGAGACCCAGTACTTC.

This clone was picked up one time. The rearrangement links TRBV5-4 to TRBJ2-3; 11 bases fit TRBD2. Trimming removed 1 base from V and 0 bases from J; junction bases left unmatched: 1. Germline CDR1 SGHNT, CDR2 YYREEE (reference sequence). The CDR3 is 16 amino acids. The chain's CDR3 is CASSLRLAGSTDTQYF. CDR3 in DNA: TGTGCCAGCAGCTTGAGACTAGCGGGGAGCACAGATACGCAGTATTTT.

CDR3 nucleotides: TGTGCCAGCAGTTACTCGGGGGGTCGAACTGAAGCTTTCTTT. Residues: CASSYSGGRTEAFF. The chain employs TRBV6-5 and TRBJ1-1; D may be TRBD1 (5 bases). The CDR3 is made up of 14 amino acids. Looked up from germline, CDR1 is MNHEY and CDR2 is SVGAGI. The V end was cut by 0 bases, the J end by 5 bases, with 10 bases between.

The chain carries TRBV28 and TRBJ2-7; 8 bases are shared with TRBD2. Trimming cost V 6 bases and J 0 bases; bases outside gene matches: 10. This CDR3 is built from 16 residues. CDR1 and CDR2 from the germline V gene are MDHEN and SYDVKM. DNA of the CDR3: TGTGCCAGCAGGGCCGCCACTAGCGGTAGCTCCTACGAGCAGTACTTC. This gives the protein CASRAATSGSSYEQYF.

The CDR3 DNA is TGCGCCAGCAGCTTGGGCCCTCAAGTCGGTGAGAACACTGAAGCTTTCTTT. The encoded protein is CASSLGPQVGENTEAFF. The chain combines TRBV5-1 with TRBJ1-1; no firm D call. Between the trimmed V and J ends, which lost 0 bases and 1 base, there was a span of 16 bases. The germline V gene has CDR1 SGHRS and CDR2 YFSETQ. There are 17 residues in the CDR3.

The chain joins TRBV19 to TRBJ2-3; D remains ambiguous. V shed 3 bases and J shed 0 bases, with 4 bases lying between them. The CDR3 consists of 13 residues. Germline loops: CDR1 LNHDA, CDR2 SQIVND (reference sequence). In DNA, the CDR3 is TGTGCCAGTAGTATCGATAGCACAGATACGCAGTATTTT. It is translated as CASSIDSTDTQYF.

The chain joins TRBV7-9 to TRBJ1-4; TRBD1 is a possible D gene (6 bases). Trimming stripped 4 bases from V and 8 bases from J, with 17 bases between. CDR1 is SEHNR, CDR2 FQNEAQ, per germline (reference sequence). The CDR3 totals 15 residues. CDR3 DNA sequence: TGTGCCAGCAGCTCTCCCAGGGGAAGGCGGGAAAAACTGTTTTTT. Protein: CASSSPRGRREKLFF.